The clone carrying this TCR beta chain has a count of ten or more. Its specificity is unknown. The CDR3 regions of TCR beta were amplified from RNA transcripts. Primed by the HTBI set, a first-round RT-PCR was run on the TCR CDR3. One entry per CDR3 protein results from TCRdb running MiXCR on the multiplex PCR reads. Among about 640,000 distinct CDR3 sequences listed, 13% to 15% were seen once. This sample is part of a study of T cells in Graves' hyperthyroidism and ophthalmopathy. Broader study findings: Researchers report that a 13 V-J model separated ophthalmopathy from stable hyperthyroidism.

Among ophthalmopathy patients, the Clinical Activity Score reached at least 3, the NOSPECS grade reached at least 4, and duration remained under 3 months. Those patients with uncontrolled infection, other autoimmune disease, pregnancy or lactation were excluded. Clinical symptoms, serum thyroxine and TRAb, thyroid ultrasound and orbital computed tomography together formed the diagnostic basis. Material: blood. The receptor was derived from a woman between 50 and 59 years old with Graves' ophthalmopathy.

The CDR3 nucleotides read TGTGCCAGCGGAATCAGAGGTCCGGGAGGCAAGTACGAGCAGTACTTC. This encodes CASGIRGPGGKYEQYF. V is TRBV6-2 or TRBV6-3 and J is TRBJ2-7; TRBD2 matches 7 bases. V lost 8 bases to trimming and J lost 4 bases; unmatched junction nucleotides: 17. The CDR3 totals 16 residues. The germline V gene has CDR1 MNHEY and CDR2 SVGEGT.